Here is one T cell receptor beta chain with its context. This clonotype was found many times. The antigen it recognizes is unknown. There are no base qualities to consult, and no much larger clone falls within one base. The data derive from a study of T-cell reconstitution after alpha-beta-depleted transplantation in children (TCRdb year 2016). At the level of the whole study: Using TCR repertoire profiling, the study followed T-cell immune reconstitution in a quantitative way in children after TCRalphabeta/CD19-depleted allogeneic hematopoietic cell transplantation. The paper's findings and limits, for the study overall: In some patients, the high TCRbeta diversity seen at day 60 was put down to recipient T cells and intrathymic progenitors that had survived conditioning. Over the following months the frequencies of hyperexpanded clones went down, and after one year T-cell counts and TCRbeta diversity were mostly credited to newly produced T cells. About two months after transplant, the apparently early recovery of alphabetaT-cell counts reportedly depended on just several hundred clones that had expanded rapidly and came from non-depleted graft cells.

Read against the paper, the sample's treatment or condition label means: allogeneic hematopoietic cell transplantation with graft depleted of TCRalphabeta T cells and CD19 B cells. TCRalphabeta/CD19-depleted allogeneic hematopoietic cell grafts were given to the transplant recipients, all of whom were children. The receptor library was made with PCR. For sequencing, an Illumina HiSeq 2500 was employed. Molecular barcoding was employed in the preparation of TCR libraries, with unique molecular identifiers being used to normalize TCRbeta repertoire quantification. TCRdb ran its own pipeline on the public reads, namely fastp trimming at Q25 and MiXCR clone calling, and kept in-frame beta chains. Records with the same CDR3 protein are collapsed into one entry carrying the most frequent genes and DNA. The sample includes 200,000 to 250,000 distinct CDR3 sequences, with approximately 8.9% observed a single time. 5% to 7% of the sample belongs to the ten largest clones.

The CDR3 runs 13 amino acids, cysteine and phenylalanine included. The entry retains the CDR3 DNA only, 39 bases that are in frame from base 1. The junction carries 10 bases between V and J, which are trimmed by 2 bases and 8 bases respectively. For CDR1 and CDR2, the germline V gene lists SGHDT and YYEEEE. Sequenced here: PBMCs, mostly from graft donor cells, sampled 180 days after TCRalphabeta/CD19-depleted stem cell transplant. The chain uses TRBV5-6 and TRBJ1-4, with no reliable assignment of the D segment. This receptor was obtained from a male patient under 18 who had a stem cell transplant for acute lymphoblastic leukemia, so the T cells may come from the graft donor. The DNA sequence is as follows: TGTGCCAGCAGCTTTTCCAGAAGAGAAAAACTGTTTTTT. Protein translation: CASSFSRREKLFF.